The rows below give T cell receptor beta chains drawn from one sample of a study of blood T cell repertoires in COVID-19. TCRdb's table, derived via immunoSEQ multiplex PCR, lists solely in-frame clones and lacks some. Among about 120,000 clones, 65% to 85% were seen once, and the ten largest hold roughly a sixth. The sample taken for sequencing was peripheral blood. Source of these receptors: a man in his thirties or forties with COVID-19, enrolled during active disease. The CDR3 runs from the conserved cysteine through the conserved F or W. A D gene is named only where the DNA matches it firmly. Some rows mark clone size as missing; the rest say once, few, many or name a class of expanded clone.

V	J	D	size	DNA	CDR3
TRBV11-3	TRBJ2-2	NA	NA	TGTGCCAGCAGCTTAGGCCTGGGGCAAGACACCGGGGAGCTGTTTTTT	CASSLGLGQDTGELFF
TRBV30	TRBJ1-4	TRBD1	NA	TGTGCCTGGACCCGACAGGGAGTGAGTGAAAAACTGTTTTTT	CAWTRQGVSEKLFF
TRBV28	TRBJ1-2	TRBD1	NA	TGTGCCAGCAGTTCGGGACAGGGGGTCTATGGCTACACCTTC	CASSSGQGVYGYTF
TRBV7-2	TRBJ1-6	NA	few	TGTGCCAGCAGCCCGACGACAGGATCAAATTCACCCCTCCACTTT	CASSPTTGSNSPLHF
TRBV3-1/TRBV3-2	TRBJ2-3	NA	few	TGTGCCAGCAGCCAAGTCGACAGAGAGCACCCCACGCAGTATTTT	CASSQVDREHPTQYF
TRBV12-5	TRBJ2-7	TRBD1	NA	TGTGCTAGTGGTGGATCCGACAGGGTCTCCTACGAGCAGTACTTC	CASGGSDRVSYEQYF
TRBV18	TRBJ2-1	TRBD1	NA	TGTGCCAGCTCCCCAGGGACAGGGAAGGGTCGCGGTGAGCAGTTCTTC	CASSPGTGKGRGEQFF
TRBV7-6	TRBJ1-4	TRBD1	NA	TGTGCCAGCAGCGGGAGGACAGGAGGGAATGAAAAACTGTTTTTT	CASSGRTGGNEKLFF
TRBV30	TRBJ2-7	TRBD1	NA	TGTGCCTGGAGTGTACAGGGGGCCTACGAGCAGTACTTC	CAWSVQGAYEQYF
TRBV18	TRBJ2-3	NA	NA	TGTGCCAGCTCACCACCAACTAGAGCAGATACGCAGTATTTT	CASSPPTRADTQYF
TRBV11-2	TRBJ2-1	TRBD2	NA	TGTGCCAGCAGCTTAGATTCACTAGCGGGAGTCGAGCAGTTCTTC	CASSLDSLAGVEQFF
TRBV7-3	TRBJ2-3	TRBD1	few	TGTGCCAGCAGCCCACAGGGGGCGCTGGCAGATACGCAGTATTTT	CASSPQGALADTQYF
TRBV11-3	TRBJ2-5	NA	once	TGTGCCAGCAGTCGAACCTTGCAGGGGCAAGAGACCCAGTACTTC	CASSRTLQGQETQYF
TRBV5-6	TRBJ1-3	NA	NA	TGTGCCAGCAGCTTAAGACGACCCCCCATAGCCGGTCCTGGAAACACCATATATTTT	CASSLRRPPIAGPGNTIYF
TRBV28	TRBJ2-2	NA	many	TGTGCCAGCAGTTTGGAACTAGGGAACACCGGGGAGCTGTTTTTT	CASSLELGNTGELFF
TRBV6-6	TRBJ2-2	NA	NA	TGTGCCAGCAGTTACCTCTCCGGGGGGAACACCGGGGAGCTGTTTTTT	CASSYLSGGNTGELFF
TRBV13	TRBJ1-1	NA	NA	TGTGCCAGCAGCTTACAGCCGGGACTACACCTTCCCACTGAAGCTTTCTTT	CASSLQPGLHLPTEAFF
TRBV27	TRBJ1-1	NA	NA	TGTGCCAGCAGTTTTCGAAGGGGGAAGTGGAACACTGAAGCTTTCTTT	CASSFRRGKWNTEAFF
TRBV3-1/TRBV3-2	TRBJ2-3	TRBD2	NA	TGTGCCAGCAGCCAAGATTTCCTTACGGCGGGAGCTTCAGATACGCAGTATTTT	CASSQDFLTAGASDTQYF
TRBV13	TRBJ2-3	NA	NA	TGTGCCAGCAGCTTAGGCACTACAGATACGCAGTATTTT	CASSLGTTDTQYF
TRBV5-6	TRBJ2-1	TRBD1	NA	TGTGCCAGCAGCTTGGCTAGGGGGCCTCCACGGGTCTACAATGAGCAGTTCTTC	CASSLARGPPRVYNEQFF
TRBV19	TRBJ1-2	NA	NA	TGTGCCAGTAGTATGAGTGGAGAAAAGAATGGCTACACCTTC	CASSMSGEKNGYTF
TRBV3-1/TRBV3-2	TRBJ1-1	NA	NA	TGTGCCAGCAGCCCCGGGGAAAAGGGAACTGAAGCTTTCTTT	CASSPGEKGTEAFF
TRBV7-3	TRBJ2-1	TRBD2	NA	TGTGCCAGCAGCCCCGCGGCAAGCGGGGGGGTCTATGAGCAGTTCTTC	CASSPAASGGVYEQFF
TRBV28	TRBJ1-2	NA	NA	TGTGCCAGCAGTCCCTCCGACTATGGCTACACCTTC	CASSPSDYGYTF
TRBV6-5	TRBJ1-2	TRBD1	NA	TGTGCCAGCAGTTACTTGACAGGGATCCCTAACTATGGCTACACCTTC	CASSYLTGIPNYGYTF
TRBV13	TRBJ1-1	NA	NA	TGTGCCAGCAGCGGCAGGGGGAACACTGAAGCTTTCTTT	CASSGRGNTEAFF
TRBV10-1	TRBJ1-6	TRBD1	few	TGCGCCAGCAGAGACGTGGACGACAGGGACAATTCACCCCTCCACTTT	CASRDVDDRDNSPLHF
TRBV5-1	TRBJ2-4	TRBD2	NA	TGCGCCAGCAGCTTGGATAGCGGGGTAGCCAAAAACATTCAGTACTTC	CASSLDSGVAKNIQYF
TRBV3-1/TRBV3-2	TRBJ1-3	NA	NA	TGTGCCAGCAGCCGGACAGTGCTGGGAAACACCATATATTTT	CASSRTVLGNTIYF
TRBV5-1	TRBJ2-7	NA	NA	TGCGCCAGCAGCCGCGGACATACCCTGGGGTACGAGCAGTACTTC	CASSRGHTLGYEQYF
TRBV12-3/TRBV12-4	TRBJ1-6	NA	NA	TGTGCCAGCAGTTTTTCGGATTCACCCCTCCACTTT	CASSFSDSPLHF
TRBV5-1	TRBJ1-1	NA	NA	TGCGCCAGCAGCTTGCAGAACACTGAAGCTTTCTTT	CASSLQNTEAFF
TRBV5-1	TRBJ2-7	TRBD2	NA	TGCGCCAGCAGCCCGGGACTAGCGGGGGACGGCTACGAGCAGTACTTC	CASSPGLAGDGYEQYF
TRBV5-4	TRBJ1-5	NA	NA	TGTGCCAGCAGCTTGGCTGGGCAGCAGCCCCAGCATTTT	CASSLAGQQPQHF
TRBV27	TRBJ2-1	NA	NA	TGTGCCAGCAGTTTTAGTGACAGTGGAAATGAGCAGTTCTTC	CASSFSDSGNEQFF
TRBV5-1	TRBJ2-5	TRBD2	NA	TGCGCCAGCAGCTTGGCGGCTAGCGGGACACAAGAGACCCAGTACTTC	CASSLAASGTQETQYF
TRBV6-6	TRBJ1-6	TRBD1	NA	TGTGCCAGCAGTCCCGGGACAGGGCAGGCTCCCCTCCACTTT	CASSPGTGQAPLHF
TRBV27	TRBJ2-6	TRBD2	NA	TGTGCCAGCAGTTTGCTGCAAGCGGGGGTCTCTGGGGCCAACGTCCTGACTTTC	CASSLLQAGVSGANVLTF
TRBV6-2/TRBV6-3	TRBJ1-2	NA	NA	TGTGCCAGCAGTTACTCGAGGATGGAAGGCTACACCTTC	CASSYSRMEGYTF
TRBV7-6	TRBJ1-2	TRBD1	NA	TGTGCCAGCAGCTTAGGGGGACAGGGGGCTGACTATGGCTACACCTTC	CASSLGGQGADYGYTF
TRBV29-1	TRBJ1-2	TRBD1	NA	TGCAGCGCTGGACAGGGGCCGGAACGGGGCTACACCTTC	CSAGQGPERGYTF
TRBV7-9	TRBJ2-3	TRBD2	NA	TGTGCCAGCAGCTTAGGGACTAGCGGACACACAGATACGCAGTATTTT	CASSLGTSGHTDTQYF
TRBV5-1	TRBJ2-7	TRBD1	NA	TGCGCCAGCAGCCTAAGGCCGGGACAGGGCCCTCCTAGGGACGAGCAGTACTTC	CASSLRPGQGPPRDEQYF
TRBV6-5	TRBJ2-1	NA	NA	TGTGCCAGCAGCCACAATCCCTCCCGGGGCAATGAGCAGTTCTTC	CASSHNPSRGNEQFF
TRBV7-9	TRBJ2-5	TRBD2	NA	TGTGCCAGCAGCTTATCAGGAGCGGGGGCCTATCGGGAGACCCAGTACTTC	CASSLSGAGAYRETQYF
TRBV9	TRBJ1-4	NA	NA	TGTGCCAGCAGCTTTAGCTCGTTTAATGAAAAACTGTTTTTT	CASSFSSFNEKLFF
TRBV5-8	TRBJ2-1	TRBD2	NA	TGTGCCAGCAGTTCAGCGGGAGGGCCTATCGATGAGCAGTTCTTC	CASSSAGGPIDEQFF
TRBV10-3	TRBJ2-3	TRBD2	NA	TGTGCCACCAGACTCCGACTAGCGGGGGGGACAGATACGCAGTATTTT	CATRLRLAGGTDTQYF
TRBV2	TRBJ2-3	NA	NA	TGTGCCAGCAGTGAAGCCGGATTCGGGGGAACTAGCACAGATACGCAGTATTTT	CASSEAGFGGTSTDTQYF